This T cell receptor beta chain originates from a study of blood T cells in healthy people across ages (dated by TCRdb to about 2015). The study in broad terms: Template switching captured roughly one uniquely barcoded TCR beta cDNA molecule per two T cells in model experiments. Using deep sequencing normalized with unique cDNA molecular identifiers, the study measured how TCR beta repertoire diversity changes with age. Donors were grouped into four age groups: young (average 16 years), middle-aged (39), aged (roughly 62) and long-lived (about 89). To avoid experimental bias, donors of different ages were randomly spread across the sequencing lanes. Using the same blood draw, the study looked at two additional independent replicas of 1 million unique cDNA reads for two donors, one aged 18 to 30 and the other aged 80 or older. What the authors observed across the whole study: The percentage of naive T cells measured by flow cytometry correlated strongly with observed TCR beta diversity. Because profiling used bulk unsorted PBMCs, naive and antigen-experienced compartments could not be compared conclusively. Donor CMV infection status was unknown, potentially confounding age-related changes in expanded clonotypes. Observed TCR beta diversity per million T cells fell roughly linearly with age, and a significant reduction was already apparent by age about 36. Estimates of total diversity from one million sequenced T cells were regarded as lower bounds and underestimates. Compared with the aged group, more naive CD4+ T cells, fewer expanded clones and increased TCR diversity were shown by the long-lived group, suggesting age selection.

Turning to this clonotype: No cognate antigen has been identified for it. Base qualities are not at hand, and no much larger clone is one base apart.

Libraries were made using 5' RACE. Instrument used: Illumina HiSeq 2500. A second PCR of roughly 6 to 11 cycles was performed with a sample-barcoded 5' primer and a J-beta primer mix. A template-switch 5' adaptor carrying 12 random nucleotides introduced a unique molecular identifier onto each TCR beta cDNA molecule. At least 3 million CDR3-containing paired-end reads were obtained from each sample. All of the RNA was converted into first-strand cDNA using the Mint cDNA synthesis kit, with a TRBC-specific oligonucleotide serving as the primer. All cDNA was treated with uracil-DNA glycosylase and then went through a first 18-cycle PCR with the universal primers M1SS and BC2_uni_R. The paper's processing steps were these. Each sample was normalized by randomly selecting 1 million high-quality reads, each carrying a distinct molecular identifier. Instead of being binned into consensus sequences, reads that shared molecular identifiers were thrown out. CDR3 identification, clonotype clustering and error correction used MiTCR with a Q25 quality threshold and the strictest error-elimination algorithm. A nonparametric unseen species model using Euler transformation provided a lower-bound estimate of total TCR beta diversity. TCRdb handled the public reads itself, with Q25 trimming in fastp and clone calling in MiXCR, and kept productive beta chains. Records with the same CDR3 protein are collapsed into one entry carrying the most frequent genes and DNA. It is TCRdb's table, rather than the study itself, that gives the V and J calls and clone size. For this sample there are about 680,000 distinct CDR3 sequences; approximately 50% appear just once. Together, the top ten hold around a third of the sample.

Its CDR3 holds 16 amino acids, cysteine through phenylalanine. Only CDR3 DNA remains: 48 bases, in frame from the first base. The germline V gene provides CDR1 SGHRS and CDR2 YFSETQ. V is shortened by 0 bases, J by 4 bases, and the region joining them spans 11 bases. Donors were 30 to 45 systemically healthy Caucasian individuals from Russia aged roughly 6 to 100 years. Each donor gave around 9.8 milliliters of peripheral blood, collected into EDTA-treated Vacutainer tubes. Ficoll-Paque density-gradient centrifugation was used to isolate PBMCs, with at least 6 million obtained per sample. Total RNA was extracted from PBMCs with Trizol reagent, with at least 6 micrograms obtained per sample. For every donor, flow cytometry on a PBMC aliquot measured the percentage of naive CD45RAhigh/CD27high T cells.

Sequencing was done on a sample of blood. This sequence uses TRBV5-1 and TRBJ2-6; the D gene remains uncertain. The source is a woman aged 55-69 years in good health. In nucleotides, the sequence is TGCGCCAGCAGCTTGGGACCCCGGTCCGGGGCCAACGTCCTGACTTTC. Protein translation: CASSLGPRSGANVLTF.